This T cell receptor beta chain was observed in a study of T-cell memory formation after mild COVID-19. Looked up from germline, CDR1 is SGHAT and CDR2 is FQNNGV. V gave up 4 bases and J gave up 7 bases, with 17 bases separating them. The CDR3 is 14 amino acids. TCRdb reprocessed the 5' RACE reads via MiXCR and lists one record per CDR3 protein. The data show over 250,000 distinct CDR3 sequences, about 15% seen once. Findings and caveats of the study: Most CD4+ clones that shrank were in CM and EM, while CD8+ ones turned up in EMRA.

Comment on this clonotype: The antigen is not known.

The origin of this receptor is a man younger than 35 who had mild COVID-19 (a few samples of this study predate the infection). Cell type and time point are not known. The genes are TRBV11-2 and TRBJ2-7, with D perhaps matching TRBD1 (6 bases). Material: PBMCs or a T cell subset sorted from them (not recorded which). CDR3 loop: CASSSTNRVQEQYF. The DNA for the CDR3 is TGTGCCAGCAGCTCGACGAACAGGGTGCAGGAGCAGTACTTC.